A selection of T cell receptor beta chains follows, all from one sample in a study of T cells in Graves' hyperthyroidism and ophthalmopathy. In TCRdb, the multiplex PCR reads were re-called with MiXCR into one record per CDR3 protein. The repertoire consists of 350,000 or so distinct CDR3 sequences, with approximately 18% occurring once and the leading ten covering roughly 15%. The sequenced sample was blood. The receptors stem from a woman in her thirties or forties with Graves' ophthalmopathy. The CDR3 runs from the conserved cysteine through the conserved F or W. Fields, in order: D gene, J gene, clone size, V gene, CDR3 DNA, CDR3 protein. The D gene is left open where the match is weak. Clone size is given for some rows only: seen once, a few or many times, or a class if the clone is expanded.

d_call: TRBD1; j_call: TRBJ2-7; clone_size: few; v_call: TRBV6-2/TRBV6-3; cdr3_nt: TGTGCCAACACTCTTGGAGCAGGGGGCGTCCTCTACGAGCAGTACTTC; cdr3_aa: CANTLGAGGVLYEQYF
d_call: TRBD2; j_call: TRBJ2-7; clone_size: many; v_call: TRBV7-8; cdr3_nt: TGTGCCAGCAGCTTAGTTGGGACTAGCATTCCCTACGAGCAGTACTTC; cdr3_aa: CASSLVGTSIPYEQYF
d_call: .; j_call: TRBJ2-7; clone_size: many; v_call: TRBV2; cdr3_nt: TGTGCCAGCAGTCCTCTGCAAGGGACACCTTTGATACAGTACTTC; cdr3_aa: CASSPLQGTPLIQYF
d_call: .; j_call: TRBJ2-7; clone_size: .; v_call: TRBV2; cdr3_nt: TGTGCCAGCGGAGGTCAGTACGAGCAGTACTTC; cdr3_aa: CASGGQYEQYF
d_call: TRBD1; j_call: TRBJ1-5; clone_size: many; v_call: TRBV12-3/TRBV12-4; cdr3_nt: TGTGCCAGCAGTTGGGACAGGCATAGCAATCAGCCCCAGCATTTT; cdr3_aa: CASSWDRHSNQPQHF
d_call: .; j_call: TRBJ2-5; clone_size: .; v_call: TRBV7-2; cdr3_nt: TGTGCCAGCAGCTTGCCAGTGGCGCTTGGCCAAGAGACCCAGTACTTC; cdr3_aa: CASSLPVALGQETQYF
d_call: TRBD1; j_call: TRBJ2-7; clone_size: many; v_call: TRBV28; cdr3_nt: TGTGCCAGCAGTGCACGGGACAGCAATTTCGAGCAGTACTTC; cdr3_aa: CASSARDSNFEQYF
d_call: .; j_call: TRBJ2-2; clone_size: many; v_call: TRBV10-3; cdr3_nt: TGTGCCATCAGTCCGAAAACTAGTCCCACCGGGGAGCTGTTTTTT; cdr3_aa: CAISPKTSPTGELFF
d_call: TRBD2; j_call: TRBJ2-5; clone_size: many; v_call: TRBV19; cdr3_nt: TGTGCCAGTAGTATCGCAGCGGGAGCGGAGACCCAGTACTTC; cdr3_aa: CASSIAAGAETQYF
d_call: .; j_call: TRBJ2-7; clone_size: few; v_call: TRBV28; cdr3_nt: TGTGCCAGCAGCACCCCCTCCCCCCCCCGGAGGTACGAGCAGTACTTC; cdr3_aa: CASSTPSPPRRYEQYF
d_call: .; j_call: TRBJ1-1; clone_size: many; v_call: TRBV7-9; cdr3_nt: TGTGCCAGCAGCTACCAACAGGGAACTGAAGCTTTCTTT; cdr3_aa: CASSYQQGTEAFF
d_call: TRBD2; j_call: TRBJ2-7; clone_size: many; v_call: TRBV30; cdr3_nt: TGTGCCTGGAGTGAGCTAGCGGGATTCAACGAGCAGTACTTC; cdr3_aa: CAWSELAGFNEQYF
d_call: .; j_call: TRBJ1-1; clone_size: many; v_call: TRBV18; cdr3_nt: TGTGCCAGCTCACCACGGCCGACCACTGAAGCTTTCTTT; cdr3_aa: CASSPRPTTEAFF
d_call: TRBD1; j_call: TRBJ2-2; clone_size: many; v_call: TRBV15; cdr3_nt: TGTGCCACCAGCAGAGGGACAGGGCCCACCGGGGAGCTGTTTTTT; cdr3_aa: CATSRGTGPTGELFF
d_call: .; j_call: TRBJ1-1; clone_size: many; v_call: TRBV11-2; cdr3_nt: TGTGCCAGCAGTCCAGACCGACTGAACACTGAAGCTTTCTTT; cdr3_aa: CASSPDRLNTEAFF
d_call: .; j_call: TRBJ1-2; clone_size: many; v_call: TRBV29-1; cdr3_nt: TGCAGCGTTGATACAGGGATGTCCTGTGGCTACACCTTC; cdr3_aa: CSVDTGMSCGYTF
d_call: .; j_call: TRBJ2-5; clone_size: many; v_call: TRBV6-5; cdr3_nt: TGTGCCAGCGGAGGGACAGTCTCGGGCAGAACCCAGTACTTC; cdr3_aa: CASGGTVSGRTQYF
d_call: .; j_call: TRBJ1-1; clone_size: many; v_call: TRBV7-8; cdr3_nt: TGTGCCAGCAGCTTAACAGGCCAATCAATGAACACTGAAGCTTTCTTT; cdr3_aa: CASSLTGQSMNTEAFF
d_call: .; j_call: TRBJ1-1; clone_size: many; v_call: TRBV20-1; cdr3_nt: TGCAGTGCTACCAGCACAACCGTGAACACTGAAGCTTTCTTT; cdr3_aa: CSATSTTVNTEAFF
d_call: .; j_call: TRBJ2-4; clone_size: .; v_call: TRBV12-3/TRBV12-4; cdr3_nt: TGTGCCAGCACAAACCGAGGGACTGTGGGAGCCAAAAACATTCAGTACTTC; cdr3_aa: CASTNRGTVGAKNIQYF
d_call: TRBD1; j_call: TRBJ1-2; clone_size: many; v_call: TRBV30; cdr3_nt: TGTGCCTGGGGACAGGGGCAGGGTGGCTACACCTTC; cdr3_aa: CAWGQGQGGYTF
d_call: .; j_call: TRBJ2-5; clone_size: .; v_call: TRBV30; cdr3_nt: TGTACCTGGAGGGCGGGGCAGGGGATCGAGACCCAGTACTTC; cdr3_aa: CTWRAGQGIETQYF
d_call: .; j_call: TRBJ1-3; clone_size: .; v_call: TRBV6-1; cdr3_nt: TGTGCCAGCAGCCGATCGACTAGCTCTGGAAACACCATATATTTT; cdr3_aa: CASSRSTSSGNTIYF
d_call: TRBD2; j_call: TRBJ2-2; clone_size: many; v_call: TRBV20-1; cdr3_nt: TGCAGTGCTCCCGGGACTAGCCAACTCACCAGTCCAGAGCTGTTTTTT; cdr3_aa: CSAPGTSQLTSPELFF
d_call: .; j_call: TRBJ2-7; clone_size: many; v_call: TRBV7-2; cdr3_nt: TGTGCCAGCAGCTTAAACGGAGGGTTATTAGGGGAGCAGTACTTC; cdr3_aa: CASSLNGGLLGEQYF
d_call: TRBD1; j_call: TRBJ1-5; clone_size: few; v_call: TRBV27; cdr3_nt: TGTGCCAGCAGTCTAGCTACAGGGGGCCGTCAGCCCCAGCATTTT; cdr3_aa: CASSLATGGRQPQHF
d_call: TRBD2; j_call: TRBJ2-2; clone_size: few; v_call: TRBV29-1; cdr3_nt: TGCAGCGTTAATCAGGGAGGGGCCGGGGAGCTGTTTTTT; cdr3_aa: CSVNQGGAGELFF
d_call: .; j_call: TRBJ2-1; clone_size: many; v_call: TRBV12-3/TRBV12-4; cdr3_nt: TGTGCCAGCAGTCCTACTATGGGGAGTGAGCAGTTCTTC; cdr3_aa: CASSPTMGSEQFF
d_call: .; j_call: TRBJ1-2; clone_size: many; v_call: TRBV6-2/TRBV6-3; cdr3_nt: TGTGCCAGCAGCAAACAGGGAAGAAACTATGGCTACACCTTC; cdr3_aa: CASSKQGRNYGYTF
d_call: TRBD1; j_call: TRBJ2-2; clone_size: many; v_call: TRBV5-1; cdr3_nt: TGCGCCAGCAGCCCTGGGACAGAAACGAACACCGGGGAGCTGTTTTTT; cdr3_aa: CASSPGTETNTGELFF
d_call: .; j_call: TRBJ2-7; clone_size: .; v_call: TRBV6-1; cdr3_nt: TGTGCCCTGAACCCGGGCAGAACTGCCTACGAGCAGTACTTC; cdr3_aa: CALNPGRTAYEQYF
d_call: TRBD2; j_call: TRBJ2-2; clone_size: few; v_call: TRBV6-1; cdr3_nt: TGTACCAGCAGACGACTAGCGGGAGTTACCGGGGAGCTGTTTTTT; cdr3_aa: CTSRRLAGVTGELFF
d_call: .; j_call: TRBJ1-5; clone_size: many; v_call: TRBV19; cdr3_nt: TGTGCCAGTAGTATAGAGGACGGTGATCAGCCCCAGCATTTT; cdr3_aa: CASSIEDGDQPQHF
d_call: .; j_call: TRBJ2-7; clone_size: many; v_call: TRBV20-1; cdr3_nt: TGCAGTGCCCAGAGACAGGCACTAGCCTACGAGCAGTACTTC; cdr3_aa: CSAQRQALAYEQYF
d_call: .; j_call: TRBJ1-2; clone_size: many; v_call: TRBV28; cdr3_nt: TGTGCCAGCAGTTTTTCCGCTGGCTACACCTTC; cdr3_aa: CASSFSAGYTF
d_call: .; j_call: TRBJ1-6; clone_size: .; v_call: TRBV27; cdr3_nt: TGTGCCAGCAGTCCCACCTGGTCCAATTCACCCCTCCACTTT; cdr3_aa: CASSPTWSNSPLHF
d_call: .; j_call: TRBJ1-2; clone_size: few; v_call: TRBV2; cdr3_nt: TGTGCCAGCAGTGCGAACGCTCGACGGGGGGGCTTGAGAGGCTACACCTTC; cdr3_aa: CASSANARRGGLRGYTF
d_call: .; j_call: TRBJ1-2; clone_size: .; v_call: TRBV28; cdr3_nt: TGTGCCAGCAGTTTACGGGGGCGCGGTGATGGCTACACCTTC; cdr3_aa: CASSLRGRGDGYTF
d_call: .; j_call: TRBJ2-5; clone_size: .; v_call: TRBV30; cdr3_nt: TGTGCCTGGAGTGGTGGGCAAGAGACCCAGTACTTC; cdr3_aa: CAWSGGQETQYF
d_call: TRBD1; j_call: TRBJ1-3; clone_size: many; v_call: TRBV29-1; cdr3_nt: TGCAGCGTCCAGACCGGGACAGCAGGAAACACCATATATTTT; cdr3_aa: CSVQTGTAGNTIYF
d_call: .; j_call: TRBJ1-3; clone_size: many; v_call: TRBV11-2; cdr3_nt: TGTGCCAGCAGCTTAGAGCGGGTCTACTCTGGAAACACCATATATTTT; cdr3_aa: CASSLERVYSGNTIYF
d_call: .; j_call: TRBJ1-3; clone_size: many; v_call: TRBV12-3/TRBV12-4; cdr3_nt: TGTGCCAGCAGCTCGACGGGAAACACCATATATTTT; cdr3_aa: CASSSTGNTIYF